This T cell receptor beta chain came from a study of OX40 agonist ivuxolimab in advanced cancers. Generated by immunoSEQ multiplex PCR, the TCRdb table keeps only in-frame clones and is missing some. The sample carries tens of thousands of clones, approximately 84% recorded once. Samples of blood were obtained at baseline, on cycle 4 day 1, and on cycle 7 day 1. The germline CDR1 and CDR2 sequences are SGHTA and FQGNSA. V shed 5 bases and J shed 10 bases, with 18 bases lying between them. CDR3 size: 15 residues. This receptor was obtained from an adult with an advanced solid tumor such as melanoma, head and neck, liver or kidney cancer. The chain links TRBV7-2 to TRBJ1-6; D uncertain. Sequencing was performed on CD4+ or CD8+ T cells sorted from blood, taken in a trial of the OX40 agonist ivuxolimab. Here the CDR3 reads CASSGGSGVRSPLHF. The CDR3 DNA reads as TGTGCCAGCAGCGGAGGTAGTGGGGTTCGGTCACCCCTCCACTTT.